The 10 T cell receptor beta chains reported below all come from one sample, sequenced in a study of beta chain features in type 1 diabetes. The entirety of the isolated RNA underwent reverse transcription, so expressed TCRB transcripts were sequenced. TCRdb keeps only in-frame clones here, not all; method: immunoSEQ multiplex PCR. The top ten clones hold 2.2% of a sample with some 60,000 clones, roughly three fifths of them seen once. Sequencing used Tregs from blood. The receptors were gathered from a woman aged 18-29 years in good health.

This clone was picked up a small number of times. The chain is built from TRBV7-9 and TRBJ2-5; D perhaps matches TRBD1 (5 bases). Germline V CDR1 and CDR2: SEHNR, FQNEAQ (reference sequence). The CDR3 contains 14 residues. Trimming removed 1 base from V and 4 bases from J, with 10 bases in between. The CDR3 bases are TGTGCCAGCAGCTTAGGGGGCGGCCGAGAGACCCAGTACTTC. Translating gives CASSLGGGRETQYF.

With regard to this clone: A junction boundary mismatches the germline segment, possibly from a read error. The same CDR3 is also encoded by other DNA sequences in this sample. The rearrangement uses TRBV18 and TRBJ1-4, with TRBD1 as a possible D gene (5 bases). The CDR3 is 14 residues long. Germline assignment: CDR1 KGHSH and CDR2 LQKENI. CDR3 in DNA: TGTGCCAGCTCATCCGGGACTACTGATGAAAAACTGTTTTTC. As protein: CASSSGTTDEKLFF.

This clone has only a few counts. J is TRBJ2-2 and V is TRBV5-4; no definite D call. The CDR3 consists of 16 residues. The V end was cut by 4 bases, the J end by 4 bases, with 17 bases between. From germline, CDR1 is SGHNT and CDR2 YYREEE (reference sequence). The CDR3 DNA reads as TGTGCCAGCAGCCCCCCATGGTCTAGGAGCACCGGGGAGCTGTTTTTT. It yields the protein CASSPPWSRSTGELFF. Full variable domain (missing parts from reference TRBV5-4 and TRBJ2-2): ETGVTQSPTHLIKTRGQQVTLRCSSQSGHNTVSWYQQALGQGPQFIFQYYREEENGRGNFPPRFSGLQFPNYSSELNVNALELDDSALYLCASSPPWSRSTGELFFGEGSRLTVL.

This chain joins TRBV6-5 and TRBJ2-7, with TRBD2 matching over 11 bases. Trimming cost V 7 bases and J 5 bases; bases outside gene matches: 1. CDR1 is MNHEY, CDR2 SVGAGI, per germline. The CDR3 is 12 residues long. The CDR3 DNA is TGTGCCAGCACGGGACTAGCGGACGAGCAGTACTTC. Protein sequence: CASTGLADEQYF.

The chain carries TRBV4-1 and TRBJ2-1; 8 bases are a match to TRBD2. Germline V gives CDR1 MGHRA, CDR2 YSYEKL. The CDR3 sequence is 17 residues long. The junction had 7 bases not matched to a gene; V was cut back by 1 base and J by 2 bases. The CDR3 loop reads CASSQGLGGGPYNEQFF. Here the CDR3 DNA reads TGCGCCAGCAGCCAAGGCCTCGGGGGGGGGCCCTACAATGAGCAGTTCTTC.

The chain couples TRBV5-1 to TRBJ2-2; D is undetermined. Per the germline V gene, CDR1 is SGHRS and CDR2 is YFSETQ. The CDR3 sequence is 14 residues long. The V and J ends lost 3 bases and 2 bases respectively, with 8 bases between them. The CDR3: CASSSQRNTGELFF. The CDR3 nucleotides read TGCGCCAGCAGCTCGCAGCGAAACACCGGGGAGCTGTTTTTT.

This clone was seen only a few times. The chain uses TRBV15 and TRBJ1-3; maybe TRBD1 (5 bases). Per the germline V gene, CDR1 is LNHNV and CDR2 is YYDKDF (reference sequence). The ends were cut back, 0 bases at V and 0 bases at J, with 12 bases in the middle. The CDR3 extends over 17 amino acids. The CDR3 region has the DNA TGTGCCACCAGCAGAGATCCCCCAGGGATCTCTGGAAACACCATATATTTT. The encoded protein is CATSRDPPGISGNTIYF.

CDR3: CASSPGQGNYGYTF. In DNA form, the CDR3 reads TGTGCCAGCAGCCCCGGACAGGGCAACTATGGCTACACCTTC. The rearrangement uses TRBV25-1 and TRBJ1-2; TRBD1 aligns across 8 bases. The junction had 5 bases not matched to a gene; V was cut back by 6 bases and J by 2 bases. Looked up from germline, CDR1 is MGHDK and CDR2 is SYGVNS. The CDR3 loop spans 14 amino acids.

The chain links TRBV11-3 to TRBJ2-3; the match to TRBD2 covers 10 bases. The CDR3 extends over 18 amino acids. Trimming removed 1 base from V and 3 bases from J; junction bases left unmatched: 10. Germline V lookup: CDR1 SGHNT, CDR2 YENEEA. CDR3: CASSLGPRSGRGTDTQYF. CDR3 nucleotide sequence: TGTGCCAGCAGCTTAGGGCCTCGCAGCGGGAGGGGGACAGATACGCAGTATTTT.

The chain employs TRBV5-1 and TRBJ2-3; TRBD1 matches 9 bases. V shed 7 bases, J shed 2 bases, and the junction held 5 bases outside the gene matches. This CDR3 is built from 14 residues. CDR1 SGHRS and CDR2 YFSETQ come from the germline V gene. In DNA form, the CDR3 reads TGCGCCAGCGGCCGGGACAGGGCCACAGATACGCAGTATTTT. Its translation: CASGRDRATDTQYF.